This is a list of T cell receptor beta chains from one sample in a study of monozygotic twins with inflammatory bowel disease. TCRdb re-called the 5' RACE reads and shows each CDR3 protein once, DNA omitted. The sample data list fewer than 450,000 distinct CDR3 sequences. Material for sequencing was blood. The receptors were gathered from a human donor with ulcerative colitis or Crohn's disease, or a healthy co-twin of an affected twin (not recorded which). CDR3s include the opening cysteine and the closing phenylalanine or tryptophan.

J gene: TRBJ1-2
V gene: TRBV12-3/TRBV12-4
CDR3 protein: CASSFIGGNGYTF

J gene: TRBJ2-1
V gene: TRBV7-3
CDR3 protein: CASSLLPEAGGLSNEQFF

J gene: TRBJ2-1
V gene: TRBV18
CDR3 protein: CASSPLGGRNNEQFF

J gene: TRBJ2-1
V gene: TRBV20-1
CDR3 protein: CSARAGVGDYNEQFF

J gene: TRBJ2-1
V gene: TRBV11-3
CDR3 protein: CASSLEFQGRGHERFF

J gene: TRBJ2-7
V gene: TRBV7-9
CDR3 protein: CASSLGRAAYEQYF

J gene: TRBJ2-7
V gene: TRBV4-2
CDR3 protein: CASSRVGTSYEQYF

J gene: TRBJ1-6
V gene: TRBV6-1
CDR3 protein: CASSRTGLNSPLHF

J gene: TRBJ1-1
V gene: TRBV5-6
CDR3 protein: CASSLILNTEVFF

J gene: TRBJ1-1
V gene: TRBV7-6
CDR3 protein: CASSSMGELGAFF

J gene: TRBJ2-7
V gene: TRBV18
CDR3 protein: CASSPGGRIYEQYF

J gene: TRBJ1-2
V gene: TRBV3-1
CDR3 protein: CASSRESGYRYGYTF

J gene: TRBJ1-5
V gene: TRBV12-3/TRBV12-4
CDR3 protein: CASSLQGLDNQPQHF

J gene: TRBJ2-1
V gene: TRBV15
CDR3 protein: CATSTPPDRSSYNEQFF

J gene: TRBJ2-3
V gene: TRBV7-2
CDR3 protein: CASSLFHVGLGTDTQYF

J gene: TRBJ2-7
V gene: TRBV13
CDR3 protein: CASRRDGYEQYF

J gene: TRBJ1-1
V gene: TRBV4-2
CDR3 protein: CASSQDGQSTEAFF

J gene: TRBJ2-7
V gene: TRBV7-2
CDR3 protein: CASTELGWGTREQYF

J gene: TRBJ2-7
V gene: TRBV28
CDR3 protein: CASSLKILRSPRSTYEQYF

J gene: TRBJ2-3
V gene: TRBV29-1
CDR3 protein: CSVQRLAGSTDTQYF

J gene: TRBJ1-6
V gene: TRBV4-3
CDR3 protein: CASSPRDRGLSPLHF

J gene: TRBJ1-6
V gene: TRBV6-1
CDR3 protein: CATTQGLGNSPLHF

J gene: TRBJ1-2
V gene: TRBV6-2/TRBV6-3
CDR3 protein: CASSPAGTVYGYTF

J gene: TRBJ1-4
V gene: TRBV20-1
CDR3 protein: CSARVTGSEKLFF

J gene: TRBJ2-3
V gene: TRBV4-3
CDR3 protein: CASSQVGFQREAMQYF

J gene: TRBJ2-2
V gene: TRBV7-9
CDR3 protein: CASSLRGRENTGELFF

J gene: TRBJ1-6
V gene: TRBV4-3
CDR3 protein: CASSQDSAYNSPLHF

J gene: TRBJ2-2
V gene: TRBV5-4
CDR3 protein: CASSPAGRNTGELFF

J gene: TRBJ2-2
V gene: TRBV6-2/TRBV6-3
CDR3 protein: CASSYTRNTGELFF

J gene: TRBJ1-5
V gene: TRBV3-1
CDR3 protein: CASSQDLGGVNQPQHF

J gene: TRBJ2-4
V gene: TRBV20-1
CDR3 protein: CSARSGPGGGKNIQYF

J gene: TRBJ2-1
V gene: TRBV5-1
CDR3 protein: CASSLIKGFHNEQFF

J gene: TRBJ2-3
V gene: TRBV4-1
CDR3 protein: CASSQDVAGGIPDTQYF

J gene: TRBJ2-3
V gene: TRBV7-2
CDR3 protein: CASSRRGGRSRDTQYF

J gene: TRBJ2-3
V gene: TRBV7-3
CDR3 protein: CASSLNSGGQGTQYF

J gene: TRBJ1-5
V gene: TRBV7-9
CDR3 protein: CASSLITEPNQPQHF

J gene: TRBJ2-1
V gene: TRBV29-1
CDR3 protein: CSGSRGSYNEQFF

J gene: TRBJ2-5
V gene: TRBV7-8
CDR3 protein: CASSLVQGGETQYF

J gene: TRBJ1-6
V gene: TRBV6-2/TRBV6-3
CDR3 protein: CASSPTGASSYNSPLHF

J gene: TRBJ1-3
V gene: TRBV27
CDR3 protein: CSSSALTVSLGTIYF

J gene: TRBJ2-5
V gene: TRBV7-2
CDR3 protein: CASSFRTGYQETQYF

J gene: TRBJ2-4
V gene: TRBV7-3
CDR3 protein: CASSLGAGGAKNIQYF

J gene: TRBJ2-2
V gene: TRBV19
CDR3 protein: CASSIATSTGELFF

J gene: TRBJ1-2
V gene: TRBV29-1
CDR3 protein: CSARTAPNYGYTF

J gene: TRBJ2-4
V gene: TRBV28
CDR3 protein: CASSPGPGNIQYF

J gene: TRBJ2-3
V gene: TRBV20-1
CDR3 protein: CSAQGAGYTDTQYF

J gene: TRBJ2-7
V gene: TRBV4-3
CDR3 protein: CASSQALDRGDSYEQYF

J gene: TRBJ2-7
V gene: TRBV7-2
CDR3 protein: CASSSIRIEYEQYF

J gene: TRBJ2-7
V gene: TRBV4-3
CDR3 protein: CASSQEVLRDRATVQYF

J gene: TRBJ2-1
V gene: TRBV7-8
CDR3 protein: CASSSSTSGGAYNEQFF

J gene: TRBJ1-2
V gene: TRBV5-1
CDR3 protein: CASSFAGPYGYTF

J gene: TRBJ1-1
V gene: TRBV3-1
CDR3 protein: CASSSKGTEAFF

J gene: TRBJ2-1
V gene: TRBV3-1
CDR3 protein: CASSQWAFGGRNEQFF

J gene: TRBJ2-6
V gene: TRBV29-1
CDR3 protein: CSVESGGFGANVLTF

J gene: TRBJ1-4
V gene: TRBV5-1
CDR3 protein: CASSLAPQGDSEKLFF

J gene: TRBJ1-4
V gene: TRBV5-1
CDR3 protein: CASTLMTGINEKLFF

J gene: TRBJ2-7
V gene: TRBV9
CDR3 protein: CASSPPGTASYEQYF

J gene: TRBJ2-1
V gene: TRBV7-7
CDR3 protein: CATARGGGNNEQFF